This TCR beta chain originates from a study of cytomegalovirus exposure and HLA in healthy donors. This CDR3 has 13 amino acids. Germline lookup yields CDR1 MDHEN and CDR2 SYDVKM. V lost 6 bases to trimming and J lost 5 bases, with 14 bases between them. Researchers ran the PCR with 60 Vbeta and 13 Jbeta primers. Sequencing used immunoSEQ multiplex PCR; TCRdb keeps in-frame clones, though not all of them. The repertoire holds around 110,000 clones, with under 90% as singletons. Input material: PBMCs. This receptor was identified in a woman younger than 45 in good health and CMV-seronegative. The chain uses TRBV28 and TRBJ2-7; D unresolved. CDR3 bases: TGTGCCAGCAGCGCTGAGATCGAAAACGAGCAGTACTTC. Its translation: CASSAEIENEQYF.